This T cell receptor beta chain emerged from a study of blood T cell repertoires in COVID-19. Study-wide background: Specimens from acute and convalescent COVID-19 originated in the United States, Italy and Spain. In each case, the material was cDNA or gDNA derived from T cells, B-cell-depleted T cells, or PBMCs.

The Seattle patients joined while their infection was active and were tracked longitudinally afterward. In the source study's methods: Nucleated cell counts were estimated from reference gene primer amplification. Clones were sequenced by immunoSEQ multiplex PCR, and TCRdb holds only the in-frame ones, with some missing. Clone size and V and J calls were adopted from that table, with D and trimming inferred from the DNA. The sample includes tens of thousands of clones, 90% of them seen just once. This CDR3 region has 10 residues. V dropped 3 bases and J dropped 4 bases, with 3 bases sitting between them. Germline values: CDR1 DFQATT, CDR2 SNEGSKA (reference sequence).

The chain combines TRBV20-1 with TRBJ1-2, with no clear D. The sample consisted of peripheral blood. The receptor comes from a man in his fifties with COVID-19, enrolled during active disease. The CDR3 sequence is CSARAYGYTF. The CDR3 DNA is TGCAGTGCTAGGGCCTATGGCTACACCTTC.